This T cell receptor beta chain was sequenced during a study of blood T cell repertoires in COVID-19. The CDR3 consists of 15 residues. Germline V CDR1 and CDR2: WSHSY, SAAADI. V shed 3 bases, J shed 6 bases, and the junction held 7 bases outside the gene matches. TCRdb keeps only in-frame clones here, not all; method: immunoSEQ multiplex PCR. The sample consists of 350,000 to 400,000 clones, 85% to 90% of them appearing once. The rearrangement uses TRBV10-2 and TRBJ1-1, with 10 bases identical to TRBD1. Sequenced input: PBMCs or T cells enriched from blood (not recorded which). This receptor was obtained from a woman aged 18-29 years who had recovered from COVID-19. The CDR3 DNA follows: TGCGCCAGCAGTGATATGGGACAGGGGTCGCCTGAAGCTTTCTTT. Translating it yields CASSDMGQGSPEAFF.